This TCR beta chain originates from a study of T cells after yellow fever vaccination. This CDR3 is built from 14 residues. Germline CDR1 and CDR2: MNHEY and SMNVEV (reference sequence). V was shortened by 10 bases and J by 3 bases, with 16 bases between the two germline ends. MiXCR, applied by TCRdb to the 5' RACE reads, yields one record per CDR3 protein. The sample has hundreds of thousands of distinct CDR3 sequences, roughly 22% seen once; the top ten hold about 16%. The sample was PBMCs, taken roughly 23 days after the first yellow fever vaccination. The sequence came from a man aged 18 to 30 who received the YFV17D yellow fever vaccine. This sequence joins TRBV27 and TRBJ2-1; D assignment may be TRBD1 or TRBD2 (5 bases each). CDR3: CATRLGPLYNEQFF. Here the CDR3 DNA reads TGTGCCACCCGACTGGGACCGCTCTACAATGAGCAGTTCTTC.